This T cell receptor (beta chain) was profiled in a study of T cells in Graves' hyperthyroidism and ophthalmopathy. Patients with ophthalmopathy all had a Clinical Activity Score of at least 3, a NOSPECS grade of at least 4 and duration under 3 months. J gave up 9 bases and V 2 bases, and 2 bases lay outside the gene matches. The length of the CDR3 is 13 residues. Germline CDR1 and CDR2: MNHNS and SASEGT. This clonotype was counted between two and nine times. Amplification of TCR beta CDR3 regions used RNA as the template. The HTBI primer set was used in a first-round RT-PCR of the TCR CDR3. TCRdb ran MiXCR on the multiplex PCR reads and lists one entry per CDR3 protein. The table has around 600,000 distinct CDR3 sequences, more than 15% seen once.

The V call is TRBV6-1, the J call TRBJ2-1, with 9 bases that match TRBD2. Sequenced: blood. The receptor was isolated from a woman aged 40 to 50 with Graves' ophthalmopathy. This CDR3 reads CASSELAGPEQFF. The CDR3 DNA reads as TGTGCCAGCAGTGAACTAGCGGGGCCTGAGCAGTTCTTC.